Shown below are 31 T cell receptor beta chains from a single sample sequenced in a study of cytomegalovirus exposure and HLA in healthy donors. The data were produced by immunoSEQ multiplex PCR, yet TCRdb's version contains in-frame clones alone and is incomplete. The table includes 75,000 to 90,000 clones, approximately 95% detected once. Source material: PBMCs. The receptors were gathered from a woman between 18 and 29 years old in good health and CMV-seronegative.

The rearrangement uses TRBV7-9 and TRBJ2-7; 7 bases are a match to TRBD2. From germline, CDR1 is SEHNR and CDR2 FQNEAQ (reference sequence). The CDR3 covers 15 residues. Trimming took 5 bases from V and 1 from J; bases not matched to a gene: 8. CDR3 residues: CASSPPGLKSYEQYF. DNA of the CDR3: TGTGCCAGCAGCCCTCCGGGACTAAAATCCTACGAGCAGTACTTC.

The genes are TRBV20-1 and TRBJ2-5; D is ambiguous. This CDR3 is 10 amino acids long. CDR1 and CDR2 (germline): DFQATT, SNEGSKA (reference sequence). The CDR3 DNA follows: TGCAGCGCACTGTCGGGGACCCAGTACTTC. Translation: CSALSGTQYF.

The chain joins TRBV7-9 to TRBJ2-7, with D possibly TRBD1 on 6 matching bases. Trimming removed 2 bases at V and 6 bases at J, with 14 bases between. Germline values: CDR1 SEHNR, CDR2 FQNEAQ (reference sequence). The CDR3 is 14 amino acids. The DNA of the CDR3 is TGTGCCAGCAGCTTAACAGGGAACCCTACCGAGCAGTACTTC. Protein: CASSLTGNPTEQYF.

J is TRBJ2-7 and V is TRBV11-2; a weak D match, TRBD1 (6 bases). The V and J ends lost 10 bases and 3 bases respectively, with 19 bases between them. The CDR3 runs to 14 residues. Germline V gene sequence: CDR1 SGHAT, CDR2 FQNNGV. CDR3 in amino acids: CATRPLQGHYEQYF. The CDR3 DNA reads as TGTGCCACCCGACCGCTACAGGGACACTACGAGCAGTACTTC.

The chain carries TRBV2 and TRBJ1-1, with 8 bases identical to TRBD1. J lost 7 bases, V lost 4 bases, and 8 bases had no gene match. CDR1 and CDR2 from the germline V gene are SNHLY and FYNNEI. The CDR3 spans 14 residues. In nucleotides, the CDR3 is TGTGCCAGCAGTGGTTCGGACAGGGAAGGTGAAGCTTTCTTT. It specifies CASSGSDREGEAFF.

V usage is TRBV18 and J usage is TRBJ2-1; 9 bases match TRBD2. Germline CDR1 reads KGHSH; CDR2 reads LQKENI. The ends lost 3 bases at V and 8 bases at J; junction bases unmatched: 8. The CDR3 is 15 amino acids. The CDR3 bases are TGTGCCAGCTCACCCAAGCGGGAGGCACTCCATGAGCAGTTCTTC. Protein sequence: CASSPKREALHEQFF.

Only one count was recorded for this clone. The chain's CDR3 is CASSLVAHPSSLNADTQYF. The CDR3 bases are TGTGCCAGCAGCTTAGTAGCCCACCCATCTAGCCTGAATGCAGATACGCAGTATTTT. This chain links TRBV7-9 with TRBJ2-3, with D perhaps matching TRBD2 (5 bases). The CDR3 runs to 19 residues. V was shortened by 1 base and J by 4 bases, with 24 bases between the two germline ends. Per germline, CDR1 SEHNR and CDR2 FQNEAQ (reference sequence).

This chain joins TRBV7-2 and TRBJ1-1; D remains unclear. From germline, CDR1 is SGHTA and CDR2 FQGNSA. The CDR3 runs to 12 residues. V dropped 2 bases and J dropped 3 bases, with 4 bases sitting between them. CDR3 region: CASSLPDTEAFF. CDR3 sequence (DNA): TGTGCCAGCAGCTTACCCGACACTGAAGCTTTCTTT.

The rearrangement links TRBV10-3 to TRBJ2-1, with TRBD2 matching 9 bases. Germline V gives CDR1 ENHRY, CDR2 SYGVKD. V shed 11 bases, J shed 8 bases, and the junction held 13 bases outside the gene matches. This CDR3 is built from 14 residues. The CDR3 region is CAALGGTSRDEQFF. CDR3 bases: TGTGCCGCGCTCGGGGGGACTAGCCGTGATGAGCAGTTCTTC.

The chain recombines TRBV19 with TRBJ2-5, with TRBD1 as a possible D gene (5 bases). Trimming cost V 5 bases and J 2 bases, with 9 bases left between them. Germline V gives CDR1 LNHDA, CDR2 SQIVND (reference sequence). The CDR3 has 13 amino acids. The CDR3 coding sequence is TGTGCCAGTAGTTCACAGGTTCAAGAGACCCAGTACTTC. Protein sequence: CASSSQVQETQYF.

CDR3 residues: CASSPGGDTQYF. CDR3 coding DNA: TGTGCCAGCTCACCCGGCGGAGATACGCAGTATTTT. The genes are TRBV18 and TRBJ2-3; D is uncertain. Germline CDR1 and CDR2: KGHSH and LQKENI. The CDR3 spans 12 residues. Trimming took off 3 bases at V and 5 bases at J, with 6 bases between the two ends.

CDR3 amino acids: CASTATLTAYGYTF. DNA for the CDR3: TGTGCCAGTACCGCGACACTTACTGCCTATGGCTACACCTTC. This chain joins TRBV19 and TRBJ1-2; D gene unclear. Trimming took 7 bases from V and 4 from J, leaving 16 bases between them. Germline loops: CDR1 LNHDA, CDR2 SQIVND (reference sequence). The CDR3 contains 14 residues.

The chain combines TRBV4-1 with TRBJ2-7; D uncertain. The CDR3 runs to 14 residues. The V and J ends lost 3 bases and 0 bases respectively, with 9 bases between them. Per germline, CDR1 MGHRA and CDR2 YSYEKL. The CDR3 loop reads CASSQPTHSYEQYF. The CDR3 DNA is TGCGCCAGCAGCCAGCCGACACACTCCTACGAGCAGTACTTC.

This sequence joins TRBV2 and TRBJ1-6; no clear D. Looked up from germline, CDR1 is SNHLY and CDR2 is FYNNEI. The V end lost 6 bases, the J end lost 6 bases, and 12 bases lay between the germline ends. The CDR3 loop spans 14 amino acids. CDR3 protein: CASRGSWGNSPLHF. The CDR3 DNA is TGTGCCAGCAGGGGGAGTTGGGGTAATTCACCCCTCCACTTT.

Only one count was recorded for this clone. The chain uses TRBV7-6 and TRBJ2-7, with 11 bases fitting TRBD1. Trimming took 3 bases from V and 7 from J; bases not matched to a gene: 5. CDR3 size: 14 residues. Germline lookup yields CDR1 SGHVS and CDR2 FNYEAQ. In DNA, the CDR3 is TGTGCCAGCAGCTTCGGACAGGGGGCGGGAGAGCAGTACTTC. Translated: CASSFGQGAGEQYF.

The chain links TRBV19 to TRBJ1-2, with 7 bases matching TRBD1. V lost 3 bases and J lost 5; bases outside the gene matches: 3. The germline V gene encodes CDR1 LNHDA and CDR2 SQIVND (reference sequence). The CDR3 spans 13 residues. CDR3 in amino acids: CASSIDREYGYTF. The CDR3 DNA reads as TGTGCCAGTAGTATTGACAGGGAGTATGGCTACACCTTC.

The gene calls are TRBV28 and TRBJ1-3; D not resolved. The V and J ends lost 3 bases and 4 bases respectively, with 16 bases between them. The CDR3 extends over 16 amino acids. Germline V lookup: CDR1 MDHEN, CDR2 SYDVKM. DNA for the CDR3: TGTGCCAGCAGTTTTCTGTCCCTTCCCGCGGGAAACACCATATATTTT. This encodes CASSFLSLPAGNTIYF.

The V call is TRBV25-1, the J call TRBJ2-1; D is perhaps TRBD1 (6 bases). The CDR3 is made up of 14 amino acids. Trimming removed 3 bases from V and 7 bases from J, with 13 bases in between. Germline CDR1 reads MGHDK; CDR2 reads SYGVNS. The CDR3 here is CASSDGLQGNEQFF. CDR3 in DNA: TGTGCCAGCAGTGACGGTTTACAGGGTAATGAGCAGTTCTTC. The whole variable domain, filled in from reference TRBV25-1 and TRBJ2-1, reads EADIYQTPRYLVIGTGKKITLECSQTMGHDKMYWYQQDPGMELHLIHYSYGVNSTEKGDLSSESTVSRIRTEHFPLTLESARPSHTSQYLCASSDGLQGNEQFFGPGTRLTVL.

This chain connects TRBV25-1 to TRBJ2-3, with TRBD1 matching over 7 bases. The CDR3 length is 15 residues. Germline V gene sequence: CDR1 MGHDK, CDR2 SYGVNS. V shed 0 bases and J 2 bases; nucleotides not matched to a gene: 2. The CDR3 protein is CASSEYGTATDTQYF. For the CDR3, the DNA is TGTGCCAGCAGTGAATACGGGACAGCCACAGATACGCAGTATTTT.

The V and J genes are TRBV15 and TRBJ1-5; 10 nucleotides align to TRBD1. V gave up 1 base and J gave up 4 bases; unmatched junction bases: 10. The germline gives CDR1 LNHNV, CDR2 YYDKDF (reference sequence). CDR3 length: 18 amino acids. The CDR3 nucleotides read TGTGCCACCAGCAGAGCCGGGACAGGGGCCCGAGGAAATCAGCCCCAGCATTTT. It translates to CATSRAGTGARGNQPQHF.

The chain links TRBV7-6 to TRBJ2-5; D is uncertain. The CDR3 consists of 15 residues. V was cut by 1 base and J by 4 bases, with 13 bases left in between. Germline CDR1 and CDR2: SGHVS and FNYEAQ. For the CDR3, the DNA is TGTGCCAGCAGCTTAGGAGACTCTTCCTTAGAGACCCAGTACTTC. It translates to CASSLGDSSLETQYF.

The chain has TRBV19 and TRBJ2-3; 14 bases are shared with TRBD2. J gave up 1 base and V 4 bases, and 7 bases lay outside the gene matches. Germline V gene data show CDR1 as LNHDA and CDR2 as SQIVND (reference sequence). The CDR3 covers 18 residues. The CDR3 DNA is TGTGCCAGTAGTACGGGACTAGCGGGAGTAGATGGCACAGATACGCAGTATTTT. This translates into CASSTGLAGVDGTDTQYF.

This clone was recorded only once. The V gene is TRBV7-6, the J gene TRBJ2-7, with 10 bases aligning to TRBD2. The germline V gene encodes CDR1 SGHVS and CDR2 FNYEAQ. CDR3 length: 15 amino acids. Unmatched junction bases numbered 5, after V lost 1 base and J lost 5 bases. The CDR3 bases are TGTGCCAGCAGCTTAGGACTAGCGGGTCGGGACGAGCAGTACTTC. Translated: CASSLGLAGRDEQYF. Based on the CDR3 plus reference TRBV7-6 and TRBJ2-7, the full variable domain is GAGVSQSPRYKVTKRGQDVALRCDPISGHVSLYWYRQALGQGPEFLTYFNYEAQQDKSGLPNDRFSAERPEGSISTLTIQRTEQRDSAMYRCASSLGLAGRDEQYFGPGTRLTVT.

The J gene is TRBJ2-3, the V gene TRBV11-2; D is uncertain. This CDR3 is built from 14 residues. Trimming took 2 bases from V and 6 from J, leaving 12 bases between them. Germline CDR1 reads SGHAT; CDR2 reads FQNNGV. The chain's CDR3 is CASSLRAWSDTQYF. The CDR3 nucleotides are TGTGCCAGCAGCTTACGAGCGTGGTCGGATACGCAGTATTTT.

In DNA form, the CDR3 reads TGTGCCAGTCGGGGAGGGAATGAAAAACTGTTTTTT. It translates to CASRGGNEKLFF. V is TRBV25-1 and J is TRBJ1-4; D not certain. V was clipped by 9 bases and J by 5 bases, with 10 bases between them. The CDR3 is 12 amino acids. Germline assignment: CDR1 MGHDK and CDR2 SYGVNS.

J is TRBJ2-5 and V is TRBV5-1; perhaps TRBD1 as D (5 bases). The CDR3 runs 15 residues. Germline lookup yields CDR1 SGHRS and CDR2 YFSETQ. V lost 0 bases and J 1 base, leaving 10 bases between the germline ends. The CDR3 spells CASSLVGQGQETQYF. The CDR3 nucleotides read TGCGCCAGCAGCTTGGTCGGCCAGGGCCAAGAGACCCAGTACTTC.

The chain joins TRBV9 to TRBJ1-2, with D unclear. V lost 2 bases, J lost 2 bases, and 7 bases lay in between. Germline CDR1 and CDR2: SGDLS and YYNGEE. The CDR3 is 13 residues long. Here the CDR3 reads CASSVSRNYGYTF. The CDR3 nucleotides are TGTGCCAGCAGCGTGAGCAGGAACTATGGCTACACCTTC.

The rearrangement links TRBV6-6 to TRBJ2-3; a possible D gene is TRBD2 (5 bases). V lost 6 bases and J lost 4, with 14 bases in between. The germline V gene encodes CDR1 MNHNY and CDR2 SVGAGI (reference sequence). This CDR3 region has 14 residues. The CDR3 region has the DNA TGTGCCAGCAGCGCAGCGGACCCCCCAGATACGCAGTATTTT. It is translated as CASSAADPPDTQYF.

The sample holds one count of this clone. The chain carries TRBV28 and TRBJ2-5; possibly TRBD2 for D (6 bases). The length of the CDR3 is 18 residues. From germline, CDR1 is MDHEN and CDR2 SYDVKM. Trimming shortened V by 2 bases and J by 6 bases, and 25 bases separated the two germline ends. The CDR3: CASSLMGQEGLPRKTQYF. DNA of the CDR3: TGTGCCAGCAGTTTAATGGGGCAGGAGGGACTGCCCCGAAAGACCCAGTACTTC.

The chain recombines TRBV30 with TRBJ2-6; weak D call: TRBD2 (6 bases). CDR1 and CDR2 from the germline V gene are GTSNPN and SVGIG (reference sequence). The CDR3 has 16 amino acids. V was shortened by 3 bases and J by 0 bases, with 12 bases between the two germline ends. This CDR3 reads CAWRGGMASGANVLTF. The CDR3 bases are TGTGCCTGGAGGGGGGGAATGGCCTCTGGGGCCAACGTCCTGACTTTC.

The chain links TRBV4-3 to TRBJ2-7, with D unclear. The V end was cut by 0 bases, the J end by 4 bases, with 7 bases between. In germline, CDR1 is LGHNA, CDR2 YSLEER. CDR3 length: 13 residues. CDR3 nucleotides: TGCGCCAGCAGCCAAGAGACTCTTTACGAGCAGTACTTC. Its translation: CASSQETLYEQYF.